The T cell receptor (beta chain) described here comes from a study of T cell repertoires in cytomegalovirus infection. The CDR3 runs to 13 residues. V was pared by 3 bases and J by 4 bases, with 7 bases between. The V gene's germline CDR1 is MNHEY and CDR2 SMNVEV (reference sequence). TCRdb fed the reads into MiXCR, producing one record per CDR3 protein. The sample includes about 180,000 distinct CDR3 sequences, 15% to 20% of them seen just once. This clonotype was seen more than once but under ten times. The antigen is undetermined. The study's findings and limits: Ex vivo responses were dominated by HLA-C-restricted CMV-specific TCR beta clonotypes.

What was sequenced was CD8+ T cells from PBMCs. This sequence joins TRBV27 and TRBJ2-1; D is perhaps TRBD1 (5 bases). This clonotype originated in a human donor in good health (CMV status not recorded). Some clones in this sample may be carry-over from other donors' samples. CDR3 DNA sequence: TGTGCCAGCAGTTTGACAGAGTACAATGAGCAGTTCTTC. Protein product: CASSLTEYNEQFF.